This TCR beta chain was sequenced for a study of cytomegalovirus exposure and HLA in healthy donors. Study findings and constraints: Roughly even sequencing depth across donors was the assumption behind the presence/absence analyses. A later look showed TCR association rates differing by HLA locus, highest for DRB1 and lowest for HLA-C.

Primers: 60 Vbeta forward and 13 Jbeta reverse. Assay used: immunoSEQ multiplex PCR; TCRdb lists only in-frame clones, some missing. The sample has 130,000 to 150,000 clones, over 75% seen once; the top ten hold roughly 2.9%. Trimming removed 5 bases from V and 2 bases from J; junction bases left unmatched: 15. Per germline, CDR1 SGHRS and CDR2 YFSETQ. This CDR3 comprises 18 residues. Regarding this clone: Its antigen is as yet unknown.

The V and J genes are TRBV5-1 and TRBJ2-3; 9 nucleotides agree with TRBD2. This TCR was sampled from a woman aged 30 to 39 in good health and CMV-seronegative. Input material: PBMCs. CDR3 in amino acids: CASRQGTSYTGLTDTQYF. The CDR3 nucleotides read TGCGCCAGCAGACAGGGGACTAGCTATACCGGACTCACAGATACGCAGTATTTT.